Following are 10 T cell receptor beta chains from one sample sequenced in a study of blood T cells in healthy people across ages. Combining a sample-barcoded 5' primer with a J-beta primer mix, a second PCR ran for about 6 to 11 cycles. TCRdb reprocessed the 5' RACE reads via MiXCR and lists one record per CDR3 protein. The sample lists under 2,000,000 distinct CDR3 sequences; around half were seen once. The sequenced material came from blood. These receptors originate from a woman aged 40 to 49 in good health.

This clonotype appeared a few times. The CDR3 nucleotides read TGTGCCAGCAGCCCCGACAGGCTTAGCAATCAGCCCCAGCATTTT. Protein: CASSPDRLSNQPQHF. The V call is TRBV12-3 or TRBV12-4, the J call TRBJ1-5; D possibly corresponds to TRBD1 (6 bases). The germline V and J ends were trimmed by 6 bases and 0 bases, with 12 bases remaining between them. The CDR3 has 15 amino acids.

This clonotype was counted once. CDR3 loop: CASSQPPLGTSGLQETQYF. The CDR3 DNA reads TGTGCCAGCAGCCAACCCCCCTTAGGGACTAGCGGACTGCAAGAGACCCAGTACTTC. The chain recombines TRBV3-1 with TRBJ2-5; 11 nucleotides align to TRBD2. V was clipped by 2 bases and J by 2 bases; unmatched bases: 13. The germline gives CDR1 LGHDT, CDR2 YNNKEL (reference sequence). The length of the CDR3 is 19 residues.

In its sample, this clonotype was seen a few times. The J gene is TRBJ2-1, the V gene TRBV6-2 or TRBV6-3; D ambiguous. This CDR3 has 13 amino acids. Germline V gene data show CDR1 as MNHEY and CDR2 as SVGEGT. The V end lost 6 bases, the J end lost 6 bases, and 12 bases lay between the germline ends. In nucleotides, the CDR3 is TGTGCCAGCAGCCCGCGGCCCAGCAATGAGCAGTTCTTC. Protein: CASSPRPSNEQFF.

The V and J genes are TRBV5-1 and TRBJ2-1, with D possibly matching TRBD1 (5 bases). V was cut by 0 bases and J by 1 base, with 11 bases left in between. Germline-derived CDR1 and CDR2 are SGHRS and YFSETQ. The CDR3 sequence is 16 residues long. CDR3 nucleotide sequence: TGCGCCAGCAGCTTGGCCGCAGGGCCTTCCTACAATGAGCAGTTCTTC. Protein product: CASSLAAGPSYNEQFF.

The chain carries TRBV14 and TRBJ1-2; D is ambiguous. In germline, CDR1 is SGHDN, CDR2 FVKESK. V was trimmed by 0 bases and J by 1 base, leaving 9 bases between them. The CDR3 contains 15 residues. CDR3 nucleotide sequence: TGTGCCAGCAGCCAAGATCTACGATTTAACTATGGCTACACCTTC. Amino acids: CASSQDLRFNYGYTF.

V usage is TRBV7-6 and J usage is TRBJ1-2, with 9 bases lining up with TRBD1. This CDR3 spans 13 amino acids. Germline V gene lookup returns CDR1 SGHVS and CDR2 FNYEAQ. Germline trimming cut 5 bases from V and 7 bases from J; bases unmatched to any gene: 5. CDR3 nucleotides: TGTGCCAGCAGCCCGGGACAGGGCGTTGGCTACACCTTC. This sequence encodes CASSPGQGVGYTF.

This clonotype came up a few times. This rearrangement joins TRBV27 to TRBJ2-6; D remains unclear. CDR3 length: 17 residues. Germline loops: CDR1 MNHEY, CDR2 SMNVEV (reference sequence). The ends were cut back, 0 bases at V and 0 bases at J, with 9 bases in the middle. CDR3 DNA: TGTGCCAGCAGTTTATCACCAGGCCTCTCTGGGGCCAACGTCCTGACTTTC. Its protein is CASSLSPGLSGANVLTF.

The chain is built from TRBV2 and TRBJ2-5; tentatively, D is TRBD2 (7 bases). The germline CDR1 and CDR2 sequences are SNHLY and FYNNEI. Trimming shortened V by 8 bases and J by 5 bases, and 18 bases separated the two germline ends. The CDR3 has 14 amino acids. In nucleotides, the CDR3 is TGTGCCAGCCTGCGAAGGGGGGGCGAGGAGACCCAGTACTTC. Its protein is CASLRRGGEETQYF.

J is TRBJ1-2 and V is TRBV7-8; D is uncertain. Trimming removed 8 bases from V and 1 base from J, with 20 bases in between. The CDR3 is 16 amino acids. Germline CDR1 and CDR2: SGHVS and FQNEAQ. As DNA, the CDR3 is TGTGCCAGCTCCTCCTCGCGCAGTACCGATAACTATGGCTACACCTTC. Protein sequence: CASSSSRSTDNYGYTF. Using reference TRBV7-8 and TRBJ1-2 for the parts outside the CDR3, the full variable domain is GAGVSQSPRYKVAKRGQDVALRCDPISGHVSLFWYQQALGQGPEFLTYFQNEAQLDKSGLPSDRFFAERPEGSVSTLKIQRTQQEDSAVYLCASSSSRSTDNYGYTFGSGTRLTVV.

The chain carries TRBV29-1 and TRBJ2-7; 10 nucleotides agree with TRBD1. There are 15 residues in the CDR3. Germline CDR1 reads SQVTM; CDR2 reads ANQGSEA. With V trimmed by 5 bases and J by 2 bases, 9 bases remained unmatched. CDR3 protein: CSVTTGGGITYEQYF. The CDR3 nucleotides read TGCAGCGTTACGACAGGGGGCGGAATTACCTACGAGCAGTACTTC.